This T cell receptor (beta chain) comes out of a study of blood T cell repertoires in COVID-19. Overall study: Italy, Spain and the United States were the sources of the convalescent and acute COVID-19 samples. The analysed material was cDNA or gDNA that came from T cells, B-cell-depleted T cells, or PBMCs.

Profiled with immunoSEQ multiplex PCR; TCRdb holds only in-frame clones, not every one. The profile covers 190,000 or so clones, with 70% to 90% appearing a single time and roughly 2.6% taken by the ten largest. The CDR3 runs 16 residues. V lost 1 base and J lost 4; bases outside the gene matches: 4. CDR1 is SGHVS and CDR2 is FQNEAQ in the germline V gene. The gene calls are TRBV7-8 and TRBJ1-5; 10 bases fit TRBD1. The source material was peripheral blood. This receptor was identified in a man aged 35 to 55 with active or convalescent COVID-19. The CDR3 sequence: CASSLGGQGNNQPQHF. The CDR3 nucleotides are TGTGCCAGCAGCTTAGGGGGACAGGGGAATAATCAGCCCCAGCATTTT.